This T cell receptor beta chain is from a study of T cell changes during pregnancy in multiple sclerosis. The germline CDR1 and CDR2 sequences are SGHNT and YYREEE (reference sequence). The V gene lost 0 bases and the J gene lost 2 bases, with 7 bases spanning the gap. The CDR3 contains 14 residues. The repertoire was sequenced with immunoSEQ multiplex PCR; TCRdb's copy has only in-frame clones and lacks some. The repertoire holds 95,000 to 100,000 clones, 80% to 95% seen once, with 2.5% to 4% in the top ten. This receptor was taken from a female donor with multiple sclerosis, enrolled in a pregnancy study. The input for sequencing was peripheral blood, taken in the second trimester of pregnancy. This chain joins TRBV5-4 and TRBJ2-3; D unclear. The DNA of the CDR3 is TGTGCCAGCAGCTTGGCGCCTAACACAGATACGCAGTATTTT. Its protein is CASSLAPNTDTQYF. Full variable domain (remainder filled in from reference TRBV5-4 and TRBJ2-3): ETGVTQSPTHLIKTRGQQVTLRCSSQSGHNTVSWYQQALGQGPQFIFQYYREEENGRGNFPPRFSGLQFPNYSSELNVNALELDDSALYLCASSLAPNTDTQYFGPGTRLTVL.